Listed below are T cell receptor beta chains from one sample, sequenced in a study of human T cells and chemical hapten exposure. TCRdb reanalysed the RACE reads using MiXCR and keeps one entry per CDR3 protein. The top ten hold around 1.4% of the sample, which has around 110,000 distinct CDR3 sequences, over 10% seen once. The sample in question was whole blood, obtained in connection with sensitization to the hapten diphenylcyclopropenone (DPC). The receptors here all came from a woman aged 45-65 years with alopecia areata. Some clones in this sample may be carry-over from other donors' samples. The conserved cysteine and the conserved F or W are not part of the CDR3 here. The D gene is left open where the match is weak. Some rows have no size entry. The others give once, few or many, or a class for an expanded clone.

NA | TRBJ2-5 | TRBV28 | NA | ASSKQLQETQY
NA | TRBJ2-3 | TRBV5-1 | TRBD2 | ASSTASGLTDTQY
NA | TRBJ1-5 | TRBV20-1 | TRBD1 | SAHTGGGNQPQH
many | TRBJ1-5 | TRBV19 | NA | ASSIEVTGRTPQH
NA | TRBJ1-2 | TRBV14 | TRBD1 | ASSQEFYWTGHYGYT
few | TRBJ2-5 | TRBV18 | TRBD2 | ASSAGLAGIGETQY
NA | TRBJ2-1 | TRBV28 | NA | ASRPYLRGSDEQF
many | TRBJ1-1 | TRBV5-8 | NA | ASSSVGRMNTEAF
many | TRBJ1-1 | TRBV14 | NA | ASSQRTHTEAF
NA | TRBJ2-3 | TRBV11-2 | TRBD2 | ASSLAGGGALSTDTQY
many | TRBJ2-7 | TRBV7-9 | NA | ASSLMDFAYEQY
few | TRBJ1-1 | TRBV6-6 | NA | ASSYGRARGTEAF